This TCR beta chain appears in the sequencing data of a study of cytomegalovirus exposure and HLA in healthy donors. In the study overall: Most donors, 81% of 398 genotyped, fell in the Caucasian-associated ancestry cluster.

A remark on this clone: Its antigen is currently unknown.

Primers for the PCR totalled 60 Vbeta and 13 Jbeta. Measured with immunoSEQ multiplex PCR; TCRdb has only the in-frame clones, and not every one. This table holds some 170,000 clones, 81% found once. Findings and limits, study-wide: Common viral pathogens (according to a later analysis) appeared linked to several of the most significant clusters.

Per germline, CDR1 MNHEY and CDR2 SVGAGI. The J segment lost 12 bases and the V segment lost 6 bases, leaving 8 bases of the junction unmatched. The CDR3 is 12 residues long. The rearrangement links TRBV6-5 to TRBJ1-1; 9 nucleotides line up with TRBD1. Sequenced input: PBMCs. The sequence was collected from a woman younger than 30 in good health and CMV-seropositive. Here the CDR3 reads CASSPGQGKTFF. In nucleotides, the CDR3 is TGTGCCAGCAGCCCCGGACAGGGGAAAACTTTCTTT.